What follows are 3 T cell receptor beta chains derived from one specimen sequenced in a study of beta chain features in type 1 diabetes. Of the isolated RNA, all was reverse transcribed, and so the sequenced material was expressed TCRB transcripts. The assay was immunoSEQ multiplex PCR, and TCRdb's table has in-frame clones only and misses some. Of roughly 290,000 clones in the sample, 8% were seen once. The specimen was central memory CD4+ T cells from blood. These receptors were obtained from a woman aged 18-29 years in good health.

This clone was counted between two and nine times. The chain employs TRBV28 and TRBJ1-3; TRBD1 matches at 8 bases. This CDR3 has 14 residues. The ends lost 3 bases at V and 5 bases at J; junction bases unmatched: 3. CDR1 is MDHEN and CDR2 is SYDVKM in the germline V gene. The chain's CDR3 is CASSLRQGRNTIYF. The CDR3 DNA reads TGTGCCAGCAGTTTGAGACAGGGGCGAAACACCATATATTTT.

The chain links TRBV7-8 to TRBJ2-5, with D uncertain. This CDR3 region has 12 residues. Trimming removed 3 bases from V and 5 bases from J, with 7 bases in between. The germline V gene encodes CDR1 SGHVS and CDR2 FQNEAQ. CDR3: CASSFNYETQYF. The CDR3 bases are TGTGCCAGCAGCTTCAACTACGAGACCCAGTACTTC.

This clone was observed a handful of times. The chain recombines TRBV27 with TRBJ2-6, with D perhaps matching TRBD1 (5 bases). Trimming took off 2 bases at V and 2 bases at J, with 7 bases between the two ends. Germline loops: CDR1 MNHEY, CDR2 SMNVEV (reference sequence). The CDR3 runs 15 residues. CDR3 DNA sequence: TGTGCCAGCAGTTTAAAAGGGGCTGGGGCCAACGTCCTGACTTTC. Amino acid sequence: CASSLKGAGANVLTF.